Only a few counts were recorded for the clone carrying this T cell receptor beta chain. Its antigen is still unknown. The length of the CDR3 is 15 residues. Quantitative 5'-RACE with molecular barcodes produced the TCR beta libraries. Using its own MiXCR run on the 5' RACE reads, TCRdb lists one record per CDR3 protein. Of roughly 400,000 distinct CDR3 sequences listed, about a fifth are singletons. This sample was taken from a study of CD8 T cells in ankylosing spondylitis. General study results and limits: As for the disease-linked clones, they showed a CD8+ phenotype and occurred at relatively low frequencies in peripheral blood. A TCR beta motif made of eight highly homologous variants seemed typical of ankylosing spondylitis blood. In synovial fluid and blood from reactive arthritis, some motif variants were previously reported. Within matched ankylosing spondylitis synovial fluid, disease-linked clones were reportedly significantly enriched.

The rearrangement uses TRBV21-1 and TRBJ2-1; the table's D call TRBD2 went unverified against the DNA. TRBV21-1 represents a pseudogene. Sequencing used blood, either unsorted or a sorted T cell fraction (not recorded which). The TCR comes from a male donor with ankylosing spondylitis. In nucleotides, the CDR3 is TGTGCCAGCAGCAAAGGGACTAGCGGGAGCAATGAGCAGTTCTTC. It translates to CASSKGTSGSNEQFF.